The sequence of this T cell receptor beta chain was determined in a study of molecular identifiers for immune sequencing clone quantification. The overall study: Replicate runs used RNA from roughly 21,000 or 96,000 naive CD8 cells, which was split five ways into aliquots, and four of those aliquots were then sequenced.

The CDR3 is 13 amino acids. Germline-derived CDR1 and CDR2 are LNHNV and YYDKDF (reference sequence). Trimming removed 8 bases at V and 0 bases at J, with 11 bases between. Whole-study results and caveats: Over 98% of effector molecules, but under 1% in naive cells, were held by clones with more than 20 RNA copies.

Previously described methods with listed TCR primers produced the bulk TCR libraries. A single record per CDR3 protein comes from TCRdb applying MiXCR to the PCR reads. The data contain 60,000 to 70,000 distinct CDR3 sequences, 17% of them singletons. When naive CD8 T cells were sorted, they were gated as CD8+CD4-CCR7+CD45RA+. Points on this clonotype: What it binds is unknown.

The sample comprised naive CD8+ T cells from blood, with Jurkat cell RNA spiked in. Subset of the sample: FACS-sorted CD8+CD4-CCR7+CD45RA+ naive T cells. This sequence was found in a human donor in good health. Some libraries in this study had Jurkat cell RNA spiked in. The genes are TRBV15 and TRBJ2-7, with D unresolved. The CDR3 loop is CATGIRYSYEQYF. CDR3 nucleotide sequence: TGTGCCACCGGTATCCGGTACTCCTACGAGCAGTACTTC. The full variable domain, with the rest looked up from reference TRBV15 and TRBJ2-7, is DAMVIQNPRYQVTQFGKPVTLSCSQTLNHNVMYWYQQKSSQAPKLLFHYYDKDFNNEADTPDNFQSRRPNTSFCFLDIRSPGLGDTAMYLCATGIRYSYEQYFGPGTRLTVT.